These 13 T cell receptor beta chains came from one sample sequenced in a study of PD-L1 blockade in urothelial cancer. Profiled with immunoSEQ multiplex PCR; TCRdb holds only in-frame clones, not every one. The sample shows roughly 26,000 clones, roughly 87% of them seen only once. Sequenced material: PBMCs, taken around atezolizumab (anti-PD-L1) treatment. The receptor set was obtained from a man in his fifties or sixties with urothelial cancer.

The genes are TRBV7-6 and TRBJ1-5; D unclear. Trimming shortened V by 5 bases and J by 0 bases, and 17 bases separated the two germline ends. There are 17 residues in the CDR3. In germline, CDR1 is SGHVS, CDR2 FNYEAQ. CDR3 amino acids: CASSLGREPYSNQPQHF. As DNA, the CDR3 is TGTGCCAGCAGCCTTGGACGGGAACCCTATAGCAATCAGCCCCAGCATTTT.

In this sample, this clone turned up once. The rearrangement joins TRBV29-1 to TRBJ2-1; 9 bases are a match to TRBD2. The CDR3 loop spans 14 amino acids. The V gene's germline CDR1 is SQVTM and CDR2 ANQGSEA. The V gene end was trimmed by 3 bases and the J gene end by 16 bases; junction bases not matched to a gene: 16. This CDR3 reads CSVEMVAGVFKGFF. CDR3 DNA sequence: TGCAGCGTTGAGATGGTAGCGGGAGTGTTCAAGGGTTTCTTC.

V usage is TRBV19 and J usage is TRBJ2-5; 8 bases fit TRBD1. Unmatched junction bases numbered 3, after V lost 4 bases and J lost 5 bases. Germline loops: CDR1 LNHDA, CDR2 SQIVND (reference sequence). The CDR3 length is 13 residues. CDR3 in DNA: TGTGCCAGTAGTAAGAACAGGGGGGAGACCCAGTACTTC. This sequence encodes CASSKNRGETQYF.

In DNA, the CDR3 is TGTGCCAGCAGTCGAGAAGAGACCCAGTACTTC. It is translated as CASSREETQYF. This chain joins TRBV2 and TRBJ2-5, with no clear D. CDR1 and CDR2 (germline): SNHLY, FYNNEI. The V end lost 5 bases, the J end lost 3 bases, and 4 bases lay between the germline ends. The CDR3 sequence is 11 residues long.

This clone was seen more than once but under ten times. The chain combines TRBV4-2 with TRBJ2-7; D gene uncertain. The CDR3 covers 16 residues. CDR1 is LGHNA and CDR2 is YNFKEQ in the germline V gene. V was shortened by 1 base and J by 3 bases, with 16 bases between the two germline ends. The CDR3 DNA reads TGTGCCAGCAGCCAAGTTCAGACTCCCCCCTACTACGAGCAGTACTTC. Protein sequence: CASSQVQTPPYYEQYF.

The chain employs TRBV9 and TRBJ1-1; D is ambiguous. The germline gives CDR1 SGDLS, CDR2 YYNGEE. Trimming pared 4 bases from V and 0 bases from J, leaving 7 bases between. This CDR3 region has 13 residues. The CDR3 reads CASSPTVNTEAFF. The CDR3 coding sequence is TGTGCCAGCAGCCCCACAGTGAACACTGAAGCTTTCTTT. Drawing the rest from reference TRBV9 and TRBJ1-1, the complete variable domain is DSGVTQTPKHLITATGQRVTLRCSPRSGDLSVYWYQQSLDQGLQFLIQYYNGEERAKGNILERFSAQQFPDLHSELNLSSLELGDSALYFCASSPTVNTEAFFGQGTRLTVV.

This rearrangement joins TRBV30 to TRBJ2-3; 8 nucleotides agree with TRBD1. The CDR3 consists of 14 residues. Germline V gene sequence: CDR1 GTSNPN, CDR2 SVGIG (reference sequence). Trimming at V came to 1 base and at J to 5 bases, leaving 5 bases not matched to a gene. CDR3 in DNA: TGTGCCTGGAGTGCGCAGGGGGCCATAGATACGCAGTATTTT. Translating it yields CAWSAQGAIDTQYF.

This clone occurred once. J is TRBJ1-1 and V is TRBV11-3; 7 positions match TRBD1. The V segment lost 1 base and the J segment 0 bases; nucleotides outside the gene matches: 5. This CDR3 contains 16 residues. The germline gives CDR1 SGHNT, CDR2 YENEEA. The CDR3 DNA reads as TGTGCCAGCAGCTTAGGGGGACAGACCATGAACACTGAAGCTTTCTTT. It is translated as CASSLGGQTMNTEAFF.

The chain joins TRBV9 to TRBJ2-3; unclear D gene. Trimming removed 2 bases at V and 1 base at J, with 5 bases between. Germline-derived CDR1 and CDR2 are SGDLS and YYNGEE. The CDR3 sequence is 13 residues long. The CDR3 loop reads CASSVGGTDTQYF. The CDR3, as DNA: TGTGCCAGCAGCGTGGGCGGCACAGATACGCAGTATTTT.

J is TRBJ2-7 and V is TRBV4-1; 10 bases line up with TRBD1. The CDR3 totals 14 residues. V trimming: 5 bases; J trimming: 4 bases; junction bases outside the gene matches: 5. The germline V gene has CDR1 MGHRA and CDR2 YSYEKL. The CDR3 sequence: CASSYRDRGYEQYF. Written as DNA, the CDR3 is TGCGCCAGCAGCTACCGGGACAGGGGTTACGAGCAGTACTTC.

This chain joins TRBV9 and TRBJ2-2; TRBD2 agrees at 7 bases. The V and J ends lost 4 bases and 5 bases, in that order; junction bases with no gene match: 8. The CDR3 contains 15 residues. Germline loops: CDR1 SGDLS, CDR2 YYNGEE. CDR3 nucleotide sequence: TGTGCCAGCAGCCCCGCCTTTAGCGGGACCGGGGAGCTGTTTTTT. It codes for CASSPAFSGTGELFF.

The chain has TRBV11-2 and TRBJ1-2; TRBD1 agrees at 8 bases. Trimming cost V 2 bases and J 4 bases; bases outside gene matches: 6. The CDR3 contains 15 residues. From germline, CDR1 is SGHAT and CDR2 FQNNGV. CDR3 residues: CASSLLGQGAYGYTF. The CDR3 bases are TGTGCCAGCAGCTTACTCGGGCAGGGGGCCTATGGCTACACCTTC.

The chain has TRBV19 and TRBJ2-7; 7 nucleotides line up with TRBD1. The CDR3 is made up of 13 amino acids. Germline CDR1 and CDR2: LNHDA and SQIVND (reference sequence). The V gene end was trimmed by 2 bases and the J gene end by 3 bases; junction bases not matched to a gene: 1. The CDR3 reads CASSIRQGYEQYF. The CDR3 DNA reads TGTGCCAGTAGTATACGACAGGGCTACGAGCAGTACTTC.